This T cell receptor (beta chain) was sequenced for a study of blood T cell repertoires in COVID-19. As for the study in general: Sites in the United States, Italy and Spain provided acute and convalescent COVID-19 samples. T cells, B-cell-depleted T cells, or PBMCs supplied cDNA or gDNA.

Deletions cut 0 bases from V and 2 bases from J, with 7 bases between. The CDR3 totals 14 residues. CDR1 and CDR2 from the germline V gene are SGHTA and FQGNSA. Authors' methods: From reference gene primer amplification, estimates of nucleated cell counts were derived. Clones were read by immunoSEQ multiplex PCR, and TCRdb kept only the in-frame ones, dropping some. That table supplies the V and J calls and clone size; D and trimming were determined from the DNA. The table has over 85,000 clones, about 89% seen once; the top ten hold nearly 20%. Sequencing was carried out using peripheral blood. The origin of this receptor is a human donor in a cohort sampled during active COVID-19. The chain recombines TRBV7-2 with TRBJ2-5; D is ambiguous. CDR3 in amino acids: CASSLAGPQETQYF. The DNA of the CDR3 is TGTGCCAGCAGCTTAGCTGGGCCTCAAGAGACCCAGTACTTC.